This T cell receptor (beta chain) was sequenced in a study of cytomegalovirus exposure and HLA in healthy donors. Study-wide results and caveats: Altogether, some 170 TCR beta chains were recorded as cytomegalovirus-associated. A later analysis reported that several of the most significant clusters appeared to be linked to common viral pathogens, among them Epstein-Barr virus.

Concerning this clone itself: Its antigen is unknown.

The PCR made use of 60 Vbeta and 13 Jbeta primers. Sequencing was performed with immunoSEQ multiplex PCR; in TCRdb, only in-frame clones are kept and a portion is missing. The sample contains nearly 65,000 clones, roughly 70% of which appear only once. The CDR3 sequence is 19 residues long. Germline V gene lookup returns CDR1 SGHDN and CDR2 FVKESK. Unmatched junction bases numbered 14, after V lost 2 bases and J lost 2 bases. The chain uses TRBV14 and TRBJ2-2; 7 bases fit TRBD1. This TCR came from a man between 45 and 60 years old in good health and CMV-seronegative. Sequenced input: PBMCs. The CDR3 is CASSQYRGTARLNTGELFF. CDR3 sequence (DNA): TGTGCCAGCAGCCAATACAGAGGGACAGCCCGCCTAAACACCGGGGAGCTGTTTTTT.